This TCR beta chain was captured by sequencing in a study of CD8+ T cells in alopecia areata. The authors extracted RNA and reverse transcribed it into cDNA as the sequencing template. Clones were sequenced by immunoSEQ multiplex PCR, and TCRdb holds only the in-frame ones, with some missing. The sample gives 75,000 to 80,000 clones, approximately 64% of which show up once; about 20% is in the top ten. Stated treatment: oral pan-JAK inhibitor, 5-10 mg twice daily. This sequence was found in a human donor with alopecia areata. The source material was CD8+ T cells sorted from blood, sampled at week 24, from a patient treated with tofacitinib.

The CDR3 sequence is CATSRAPETSYEQYF. The CDR3 DNA reads as TGTGCCACCAGCAGAGCCCCAGAAACCTCCTACGAGCAGTACTTC. The chain combines TRBV15 with TRBJ2-7; D unresolved. With 1 base removed from V and 0 bases from J, the gap between germline ends came to 10 bases. The germline V gene encodes CDR1 LNHNV and CDR2 YYDKDF (reference sequence). This CDR3 is 15 amino acids long.